Each of the 8 T cell receptor beta chains below was sequenced from the same sample in a study of neoadjuvant nivolumab and ipilimumab in lung cancer. The protocol was immunoSEQ multiplex PCR, while the TCRdb copy is restricted to in-frame clones and leaves out a portion. Of 9,100 or so clones listed, 60% to 85% are singletons. The specimen was tumor tissue, collected after neoadjuvant nivolumab, alone or with ipilimumab, at or shortly before surgery. The receptor source for this set is an adult with non-small cell lung cancer.

This sequence joins TRBV29-1 and TRBJ1-5; 11 bases line up with TRBD1. CDR1 is SQVTM, CDR2 ANQGSEA, per germline. CDR3 length: 15 residues. The ends lost 4 bases at V and 4 bases at J; junction bases unmatched: 6. CDR3 region: CSVVSDRGPNQPQHF. The DNA of the CDR3 is TGCAGCGTTGTATCGGACAGGGGGCCGAATCAGCCCCAGCATTTT.

This rearrangement joins TRBV7-9 to TRBJ2-1, with no clear D. V was pared by 4 bases and J by 6 bases, with 7 bases between. The CDR3 extends over 12 amino acids. Germline-derived CDR1 and CDR2 are SEHNR and FQNEAQ (reference sequence). The CDR3 spells CASSSTPNEQFF. The CDR3 DNA is TGTGCCAGCAGCTCTACCCCCAATGAGCAGTTCTTC. Complete variable domain (other parts from reference TRBV7-9 and TRBJ2-1): DTGVSQNPRHKITKRGQNVTFRCDPISEHNRLYWYRQTLGQGPEFLTYFQNEAQLEKSRLLSDRFSAERPKGSFSTLEIQRTEQGDSAMYLCASSSTPNEQFFGPGTRLTVL.

The chain carries TRBV5-1 and TRBJ1-4; TRBD1 is a possible D gene (6 bases). The V gene's germline CDR1 is SGHRS and CDR2 YFSETQ. V gave up 4 bases and J gave up 0 bases, with 16 bases separating them. CDR3 size: 17 residues. The CDR3 coding sequence is TGCGCCAGCAGCCCGGGACAACTGCTTGCAACTAATGAAAAACTGTTTTTT. It specifies CASSPGQLLATNEKLFF.

This sequence joins TRBV5-1 and TRBJ2-3; 7 positions match TRBD1. CDR3 size: 15 residues. Germline V gene data show CDR1 as SGHRS and CDR2 as YFSETQ. Trimming at V came to 1 base and at J to 4 bases, leaving 6 bases not matched to a gene. CDR3 amino acids: CASSLRGQGADTQYF. As DNA, the CDR3 is TGCGCCAGCAGCTTGAGAGGTCAGGGGGCAGATACGCAGTATTTT.

V usage is TRBV2 and J usage is TRBJ2-1; 10 bases are shared with TRBD1. This CDR3 comprises 17 residues. The V gene's germline CDR1 is SNHLY and CDR2 FYNNEI. Unmatched junction bases numbered 10, after V lost 0 bases and J lost 8 bases. The CDR3 DNA reads TGTGCCAGCAGTGAAGCGCGTTGGGACAGGGGTCCGGATGAGCAGTTCTTC. Residues: CASSEARWDRGPDEQFF.

V gene TRBV7-9 combines with J gene TRBJ1-2, with TRBD1 matching 11 bases. The CDR3 consists of 16 residues. Germline trimming cut 5 bases from V and 0 bases from J; bases unmatched to any gene: 5. Germline CDR1 reads SEHNR; CDR2 reads FQNEAQ (reference sequence). The DNA of the CDR3 is TGTGCCAGCAGCCCTGGACAGGGGGCGTCTAACTATGGCTACACCTTC. Amino acids: CASSPGQGASNYGYTF.

This chain uses TRBV6-1 with TRBJ2-7; D may be TRBD2 (5 bases). The CDR3 runs 12 residues. CDR1 is MNHNS and CDR2 is SASEGT in the germline V gene. The V end was cut by 2 bases, the J end by 6 bases, with 8 bases between. The CDR3 DNA is TGTGCCAGCAGTGAAAGCGGTTCCGAGCAGTACTTC. This translates into CASSESGSEQYF.

The chain is built from TRBV28 and TRBJ1-1; D not certain. The CDR3 runs to 14 residues. The germline V and J ends were trimmed by 3 bases and 1 base, with 9 bases remaining between them. CDR1 and CDR2 (germline): MDHEN, SYDVKM. The CDR3 here is CASSLFRRNTEAFF. The CDR3 bases are TGTGCCAGCAGTTTGTTCAGAAGGAACACTGAAGCTTTCTTT.